Below, 20 T cell receptor beta chains from the same sample are listed, as sequenced in a study of cytomegalovirus exposure and HLA in healthy donors (dated by TCRdb to 2016 to 2017). Libraries came from the immunoSEQ multiplex PCR assay. The multiplex PCR relied on a mix of 60 forward primers for TCR Vbeta segments and 13 reverse primers for TCR Jbeta segments. Drawn from immuneACCESS, this table holds only the in-frame rearrangements with V and J called that TCRdb kept. Clones are partly lost; checked studies trace under half to an unresolved V gene and leave the rest unexplained. In all, the sample holds approximately 180,000 clones, and around 80% of those were seen once. The leading ten clones occupy about 1.5% of the sample. Sequencing input: PBMCs. These receptors came from a woman aged 25-40 years in good health and CMV-seropositive.

This chain joins TRBV10-1 and TRBJ1-2, with 7 nucleotides matching TRBD1. This CDR3 contains 12 residues. The V gene's germline CDR1 is WNHNN and CDR2 SYGVQD (reference sequence). The trim removed 6 bases at V and 2 bases at J, leaving 0 bases unmatched. The CDR3 DNA reads TGCGCCAGCAGGGGACAGAACTATGGCTACACCTTC. Amino acids: CASRGQNYGYTF.

The J gene is TRBJ2-2, the V gene TRBV10-3; 7 bases fit TRBD1. The CDR3 runs to 15 residues. J gave up 2 bases and V 6 bases, and 6 bases lay outside the gene matches. Germline V lookup: CDR1 ENHRY, CDR2 SYGVKD. The DNA for the CDR3 is TGTGCCATCAGCTCCGGGACAGCAAACACCGGGGAGCTGTTTTTT. This encodes CAISSGTANTGELFF.

This sequence joins TRBV11-3 and TRBJ2-7; 7 bases are shared with TRBD1. There are 17 residues in the CDR3. Germline V gives CDR1 SGHNT, CDR2 YENEEA. The J segment lost 3 bases and the V segment lost 3 bases, leaving 14 bases of the junction unmatched. CDR3 in amino acids: CASSFPTGTETFYEQYF. CDR3 coding DNA: TGTGCCAGCAGCTTTCCTACGGGGACAGAAACTTTCTACGAGCAGTACTTC.

This clone was counted only a few times. The chain has TRBV11-3 and TRBJ2-2, with D possibly matching TRBD2 (5 bases). Per germline, CDR1 SGHNT and CDR2 YENEEA. This CDR3 is built from 17 residues. V lost 6 bases to trimming and J lost 5 bases, with 22 bases between them. The CDR3: CASSSFGGLVVTGELFF. CDR3 coding DNA: TGTGCCAGCAGTTCATTCGGCGGGTTGGTGGTAACCGGGGAGCTGTTTTTT.

This chain connects TRBV7-2 to TRBJ2-1; D perhaps matches TRBD1 (6 bases). Trimming pared 6 bases from V and 7 bases from J, leaving 10 bases between. This CDR3 has 12 amino acids. The germline gives CDR1 SGHTA, CDR2 FQGNSA. CDR3 sequence: CASRGTGNEQFF. In DNA, the CDR3 is TGTGCCAGCAGGGGAACAGGGAATGAGCAGTTCTTC.

This clone came up once. This rearrangement joins TRBV6-1 to TRBJ2-7; 10 bases fit TRBD1. Germline CDR1 and CDR2: MNHNS and SASEGT. This CDR3 has 14 residues. Trimming took 6 bases from V and 3 from J; bases not matched to a gene: 5. CDR3 region: CASSQGQGGYEQYF. The CDR3 DNA is TGTGCCAGCAGCCAAGGACAGGGGGGCTACGAGCAGTACTTC.

This clone was recorded only once. The chain joins TRBV9 to TRBJ2-5; 9 positions match TRBD2. Trimming took 6 bases from V and 4 from J; bases not matched to a gene: 13. CDR1 is SGDLS and CDR2 is YYNGEE in the germline V gene. This CDR3 comprises 16 residues. The CDR3 region has the DNA TGTGCCAGCACCCGGGGCCCTGGCGGGGGGGGAGAGACCCAGTACTTC. Protein sequence: CASTRGPGGGGETQYF.

The chain uses TRBV19 and TRBJ2-7; 11 nucleotides line up with TRBD1. CDR1 LNHDA and CDR2 SQIVND come from the germline V gene (reference sequence). The CDR3 sequence is 16 residues long. The V segment lost 6 bases and the J segment 3 bases; nucleotides outside the gene matches: 10. CDR3 DNA sequence: TGTGCCAGTAGCGACTCCGGGACAGGGGGATTCTACGAGCAGTACTTC. Encoded protein: CASSDSGTGGFYEQYF.

The rearrangement joins TRBV4-1 to TRBJ2-3; D may be TRBD2 (6 bases). Germline CDR1 and CDR2: MGHRA and YSYEKL. The CDR3 extends over 17 amino acids. V was trimmed by 0 bases and J by 6 bases, leaving 19 bases between them. The CDR3 bases are TGCGCCAGCAGCCAAGATTTAGGAGGGAGTGAGGACGATACGCAGTATTTT. Translating it yields CASSQDLGGSEDDTQYF.

This clone appeared a single time. This chain uses TRBV28 with TRBJ2-5; TRBD2 might be the D (6 bases). The germline gives CDR1 MDHEN, CDR2 SYDVKM. Between the trimmed V and J ends, which lost 7 bases and 7 bases, there was a span of 19 bases. The CDR3 contains 14 residues. The CDR3 is CASNLSPEGGTQYF. The CDR3, as DNA: TGTGCCAGCAATCTATCTCCCGAGGGAGGGACCCAGTACTTC.

This chain links TRBV5-5 with TRBJ2-5; 8 positions agree with TRBD2. The V gene's germline CDR1 is SGHKS and CDR2 YYEKEE (reference sequence). V lost 4 bases, J lost 4 bases, and 9 bases stayed unmatched. The CDR3 runs to 15 residues. The CDR3 coding sequence is TGTGCCAGCAGCCCCGGAGCGGGAGCAGCAGAGACCCAGTACTTC. Its protein product is CASSPGAGAAETQYF.

The J gene is TRBJ2-3, the V gene TRBV7-6, with TRBD2 identical over 9 bases. CDR1 is SGHVS and CDR2 is FNYEAQ in the germline V gene. V shed 3 bases and J 6 bases; nucleotides not matched to a gene: 7. This CDR3 comprises 15 residues. CDR3 sequence: CASSFSGRGGDTQYF. CDR3 DNA: TGTGCCAGCAGCTTTAGCGGGAGAGGAGGGGATACGCAGTATTTT.

This sequence joins TRBV28 and TRBJ1-2, with D perhaps TRBD1 (6 bases). The germline CDR1 and CDR2 sequences are MDHEN and SYDVKM. This CDR3 has 14 residues. V shed 5 bases and J shed 0 bases, with 10 bases lying between them. CDR3 DNA sequence: TGTGCCAGCAGTGGACAGAAAGCTAACTATGGCTACACCTTC. This encodes CASSGQKANYGYTF.

The genes are TRBV28 and TRBJ2-3; D is ambiguous. Per germline, CDR1 MDHEN and CDR2 SYDVKM. V lost 11 bases and J lost 2, with 11 bases in between. The CDR3 is made up of 12 amino acids. In DNA form, the CDR3 reads TGTGCCTCTCTGTCTCTCACAGATACGCAGTATTTT. This sequence encodes CASLSLTDTQYF. The full variable domain, completed using reference TRBV28 and TRBJ2-3, is DVKVTQSSRYLVKRTGEKVFLECVQDMDHENMFWYRQDPGLGLRLIYFSYDVKMKEKGDIPEGYSVSREKKERFSLILESASTNQTSMYLCASLSLTDTQYFGPGTRLTVL.

This rearrangement joins TRBV5-8 to TRBJ1-3, with D possibly matching TRBD1 (5 bases). The germline gives CDR1 SGHTS, CDR2 YDEGEE. The CDR3 loop spans 17 amino acids. Trimming took 2 bases from V and 0 from J, leaving 15 bases between them. The DNA for the CDR3 is TGTGCCAGCAGCTTTGGGACTGCCAACCCCTCTGGAAACACCATATATTTT. This sequence encodes CASSFGTANPSGNTIYF. Looking up the rest from reference TRBV5-8 and TRBJ1-3 gives the full variable domain: EAGVTQSPTHLIKTRGQQATLRCSPISGHTSVYWYQQALGLGLQFLLWYDEGEERNRGNFPPRFSGRQFPNYSSELNVNALELEDSALYLCASSFGTANPSGNTIYFGEGSWLTVV.

The chain couples TRBV7-2 to TRBJ2-3; 7 bases align to TRBD2. CDR1 and CDR2 from the germline V gene are SGHTA and FQGNSA. Germline trimming cut 2 bases from V and 8 bases from J; bases unmatched to any gene: 7. This CDR3 contains 14 residues. This chain's CDR3 is CASSLNGGSGTQYF. For the CDR3, the DNA is TGTGCCAGCAGCTTAAATGGCGGGAGTGGTACGCAGTATTTT.

The rearrangement joins TRBV27 to TRBJ1-4; tentative D call: TRBD1 (6 bases). Germline V gene lookup returns CDR1 MNHEY and CDR2 SMNVEV (reference sequence). V lost 6 bases and J 3 bases, leaving 14 bases between the germline ends. The CDR3 is 15 amino acids. The CDR3 sequence: CASSEQWTANEKLFF. The CDR3 nucleotides are TGTGCCAGCAGCGAACAATGGACAGCTAATGAAAAACTGTTTTTT.

The chain combines TRBV5-6 with TRBJ2-2; D gene unclear. The CDR3 has 16 residues. V lost 5 bases to trimming and J lost 2 bases, with 16 bases between them. Germline loops: CDR1 SGHDT, CDR2 YYEEEE. This CDR3 reads CASSFISVTNTGELFF. The CDR3 region has the DNA TGTGCCAGCAGTTTTATCTCGGTTACCAACACCGGGGAGCTGTTTTTT.

This clone was counted a few times. This rearrangement joins TRBV19 to TRBJ1-2; perhaps TRBD1 as D (6 bases). Trimming removed 3 bases at V and 5 bases at J, with 25 bases between. This CDR3 comprises 18 residues. CDR1 LNHDA and CDR2 SQIVND come from the germline V gene (reference sequence). The DNA for the CDR3 is TGTGCCAGTAGTATCCCTTTGCGGGGGCGAGCGGGCGATTATGGCTACACCTTC. Protein: CASSIPLRGRAGDYGYTF.

The sample holds one count of this clone. The rearrangement joins TRBV7-2 to TRBJ1-1; no clear D gene. Trimming removed 4 bases at V and 10 bases at J, with 10 bases between. Germline V gives CDR1 SGHTA, CDR2 FQGNSA. The CDR3 runs 11 residues. DNA of the CDR3: TGTGCCAGCAGCTCCGGGGTTTCAGCTTTCTTT. It specifies CASSSGVSAFF.